This T cell receptor (beta chain) originates from a study of cytomegalovirus exposure and HLA in healthy donors. Broader study findings: An ancestry cluster, one associated with Asian ancestry, reportedly showed fewer N-insertions than the 666-donor mean in a later analysis. The later analysis indicated that the majority of CMV-associated TCR beta chains appeared HLA-restricted. Several of the most significant clusters were apparently associated with common viral pathogens in a later analysis.

Among the donors, all were healthy bone marrow donors. The study ran its PCR with 60 Vbeta and 13 Jbeta primers. TCRdb keeps only in-frame clones here, not all; method: immunoSEQ multiplex PCR. Among 180,000 or so clones listed, 70% to 85% were seen once. With regard to this clone: What it binds is unknown.

Trimming left V 7 bases short and J 5 bases short, with 12 bases between. This CDR3 has 14 amino acids. The germline V gene encodes CDR1 MNHEY and CDR2 SVGAGI. The clonotype was recovered from an older woman in good health and CMV-seropositive. Specimen: PBMCs. This chain links TRBV6-5 with TRBJ1-6, with D tentatively TRBD1 (6 bases). In DNA, the CDR3 is TGTGCCAGCACCTACAGGGCCGATAATTCACCCCTCCACTTT. It is translated as CASTYRADNSPLHF.